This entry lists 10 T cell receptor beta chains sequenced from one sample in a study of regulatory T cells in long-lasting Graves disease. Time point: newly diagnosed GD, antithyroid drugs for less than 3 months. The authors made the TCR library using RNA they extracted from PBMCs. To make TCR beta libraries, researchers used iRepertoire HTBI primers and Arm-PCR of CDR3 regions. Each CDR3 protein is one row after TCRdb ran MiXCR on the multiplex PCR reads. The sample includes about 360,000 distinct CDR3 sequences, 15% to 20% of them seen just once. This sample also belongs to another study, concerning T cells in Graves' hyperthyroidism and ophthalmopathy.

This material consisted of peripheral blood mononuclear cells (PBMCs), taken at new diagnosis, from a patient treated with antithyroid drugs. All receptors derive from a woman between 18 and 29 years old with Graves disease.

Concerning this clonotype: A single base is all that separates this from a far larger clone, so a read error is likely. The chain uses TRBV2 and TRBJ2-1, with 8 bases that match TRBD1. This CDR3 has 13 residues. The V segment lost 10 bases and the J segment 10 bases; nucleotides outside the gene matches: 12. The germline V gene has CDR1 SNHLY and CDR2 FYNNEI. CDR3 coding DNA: TGTGCCACCTTGGACAGGGATCTCTACGAGCAGTTCTTC. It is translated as CATLDRDLYEQFF.

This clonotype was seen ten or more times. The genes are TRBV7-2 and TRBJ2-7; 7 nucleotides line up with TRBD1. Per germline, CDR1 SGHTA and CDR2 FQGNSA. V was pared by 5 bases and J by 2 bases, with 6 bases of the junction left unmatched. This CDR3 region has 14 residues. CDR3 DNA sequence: TGTGCCAGCAGCCCGACAGGGTCTCCCTACGAGCAGTACTTC. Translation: CASSPTGSPYEQYF. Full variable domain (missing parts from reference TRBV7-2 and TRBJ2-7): GAGVSQSPSNKVTEKGKDVELRCDPISGHTALYWYRQSLGQGLEFLIYFQGNSAPDKSGLPSDRFSAERTGGSVSTLTIQRTQQEDSAVYLCASSPTGSPYEQYFGPGTRLTVT.

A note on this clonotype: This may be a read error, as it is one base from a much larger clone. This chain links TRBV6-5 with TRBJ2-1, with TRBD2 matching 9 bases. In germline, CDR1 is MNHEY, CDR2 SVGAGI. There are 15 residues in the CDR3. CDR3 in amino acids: CASSYSGTSNNGQFF. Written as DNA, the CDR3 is TGTGCCAGCAGTTACTCTGGGACTAGCAACAATGGGCAGTTCTTC.

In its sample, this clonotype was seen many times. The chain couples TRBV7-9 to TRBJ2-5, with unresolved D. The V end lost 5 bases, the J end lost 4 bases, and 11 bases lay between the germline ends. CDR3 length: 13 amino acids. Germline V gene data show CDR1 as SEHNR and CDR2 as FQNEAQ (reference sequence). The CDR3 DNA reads TGTGCCAGCAGCCCAAGGGCCCCAGAGACCCAGTACTTC. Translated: CASSPRAPETQYF.

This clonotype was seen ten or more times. CDR3 residues: CSASSIPEYEQYF. Written as DNA, the CDR3 is TGCAGTGCTAGTAGCATACCGGAATACGAGCAGTACTTC. V and J are TRBV20-1 and TRBJ2-7; D unresolved. This CDR3 is built from 13 residues. Germline CDR1 and CDR2: DFQATT and SNEGSKA (reference sequence). Trimming took off 3 bases at V and 4 bases at J, with 13 bases between the two ends.

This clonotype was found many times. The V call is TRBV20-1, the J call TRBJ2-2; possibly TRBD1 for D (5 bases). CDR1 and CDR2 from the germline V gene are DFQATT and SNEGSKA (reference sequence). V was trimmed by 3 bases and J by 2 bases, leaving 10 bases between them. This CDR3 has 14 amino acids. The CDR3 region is CSARRQGNTGELFF. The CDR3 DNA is TGCAGTGCTAGGCGTCAGGGTAACACCGGGGAGCTGTTTTTT.

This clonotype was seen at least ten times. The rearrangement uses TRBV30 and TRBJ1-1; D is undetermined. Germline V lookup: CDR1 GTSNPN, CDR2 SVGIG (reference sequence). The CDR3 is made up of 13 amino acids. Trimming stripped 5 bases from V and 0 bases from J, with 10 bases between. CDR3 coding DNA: TGTGCCTGGGAAAACGGGTTGAACACTGAAGCTTTCTTT. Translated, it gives CAWENGLNTEAFF.

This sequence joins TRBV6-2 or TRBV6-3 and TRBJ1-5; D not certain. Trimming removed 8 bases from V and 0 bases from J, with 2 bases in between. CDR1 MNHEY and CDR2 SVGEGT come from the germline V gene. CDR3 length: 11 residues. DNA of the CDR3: TGTGCCAGCGCTAGCAATCAGCCCCAGCATTTT. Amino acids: CASASNQPQHF.

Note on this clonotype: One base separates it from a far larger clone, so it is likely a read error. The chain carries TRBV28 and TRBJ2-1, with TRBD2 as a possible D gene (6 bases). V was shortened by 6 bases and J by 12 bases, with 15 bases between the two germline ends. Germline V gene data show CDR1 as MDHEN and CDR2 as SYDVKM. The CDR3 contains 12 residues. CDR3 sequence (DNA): TGTGCCAGCAGCCCCGGGAGTGATGGGCAGTTCTTC. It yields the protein CASSPGSDGQFF.

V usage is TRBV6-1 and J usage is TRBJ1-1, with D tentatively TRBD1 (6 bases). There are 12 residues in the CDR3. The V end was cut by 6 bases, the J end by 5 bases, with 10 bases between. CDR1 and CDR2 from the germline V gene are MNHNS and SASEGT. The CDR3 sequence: CASRGTTTEAFF. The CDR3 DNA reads TGTGCCAGCAGAGGGACAACTACTGAAGCTTTCTTT.